What follows are 31 T cell receptor beta chains derived from one specimen sequenced in a study of T cells in Graves' hyperthyroidism and ophthalmopathy. The CDR3 regions of TCR beta were amplified from RNA transcripts. Primed by the HTBI set, a first-round RT-PCR was run on the TCR CDR3. TCRdb reprocessed the multiplex PCR reads with MiXCR, giving one entry per CDR3 protein. The table lists approximately 420,000 distinct CDR3 sequences, approximately 15% of them singletons. The sequencing input was blood. These receptor sequences come from a woman in her twenties or thirties with Graves' hyperthyroidism.

This clonotype has a handful of counts. This chain joins TRBV19 and TRBJ2-1, with D perhaps matching TRBD2 (5 bases). CDR3 length: 14 residues. Germline V gene data show CDR1 as LNHDA and CDR2 as SQIVND (reference sequence). V was clipped by 4 bases and J by 7 bases, with 14 bases between them. CDR3 sequence reads: CASSTSGGTNEQFF. The CDR3 region has the DNA TGTGCCAGTAGTACCAGCGGTGGCACGAATGAGCAGTTCTTC. Together with reference TRBV19 and TRBJ2-1, the CDR3 gives the full variable domain: DGGITQSPKYLFRKEGQNVTLSCEQNLNHDAMYWYRQDPGQGLRLIYYSQIVNDFQKGDIAEGYSVSREKKESFPLTVTSAQKNPTAFYLCASSTSGGTNEQFFGPGTRLTVL.

In its sample, this clonotype was seen many times. The CDR3 DNA reads TGTGCCAGCAGCCGGGACCCCGGGGGGGAGCAGTACTTC. Encoded protein: CASSRDPGGEQYF. The chain recombines TRBV3-1 with TRBJ2-7; the match to TRBD2 covers 7 bases. Germline CDR1 is LGHDT and CDR2 is YNNKEL (reference sequence). V shed 4 bases, J shed 7 bases, and the junction held 7 bases outside the gene matches. This CDR3 is built from 13 residues.

This clonotype was seen many times. This chain joins TRBV20-1 and TRBJ2-7; D is tentatively TRBD1 or TRBD2 (6 bases each). V was clipped by 3 bases and J by 4 bases, with 13 bases between them. Germline loops: CDR1 DFQATT, CDR2 SNEGSKA (reference sequence). CDR3 size: 13 residues. CDR3 amino acids: CSASGGGRYEQYF. The CDR3 DNA follows: TGCAGTGCTAGTGGTGGGGGGCGGTACGAGCAGTACTTC.

This clonotype occurred many times. J is TRBJ2-2 and V is TRBV7-9; the match to TRBD2 covers 7 bases. Germline values: CDR1 SEHNR, CDR2 FQNEAQ (reference sequence). This CDR3 is built from 15 residues. Trimming cost V 5 bases and J 7 bases; bases outside gene matches: 10. In nucleotides, the CDR3 is TGTGCCAGCAGCCTGACGATTGGGACTAACGGGGAGCTGTTTTTT. This sequence encodes CASSLTIGTNGELFF.

This clonotype was counted many times. This sequence joins TRBV7-3 and TRBJ2-5; 11 bases align to TRBD2. This CDR3 comprises 14 residues. After removal of 5 bases from V and 4 bases from J, the junction contained 3 bases not matched to a gene. Germline CDR1 and CDR2: SGHTA and FQGTGA. This CDR3 is CASSVAGGAETQYF. The CDR3, as DNA: TGTGCCAGCAGCGTAGCGGGAGGGGCAGAGACCCAGTACTTC. The full variable domain, with the rest looked up from reference TRBV7-3 and TRBJ2-5, is GAGVSQTPSNKVTEKGKYVELRCDPISGHTALYWYRQSLGQGPEFLIYFQGTGAADDSGLPNDRFFAVRPEGSVSTLKIQRTERGDSAVYLCASSVAGGAETQYFGPGTRLLVL.

J is TRBJ2-2 and V is TRBV6-1, with a weak D call TRBD1 (6 bases). The CDR3 loop spans 14 amino acids. V lost 7 bases, J lost 1 base, and 10 bases lay in between. The V gene's germline CDR1 is MNHNS and CDR2 SASEGT. CDR3 region: CASNTGRNTGELFF. In nucleotides, the CDR3 is TGTGCCAGCAATACAGGGAGGAACACCGGGGAGCTGTTTTTT.

This clonotype was counted between two and nine times. This chain links TRBV5-6 with TRBJ1-5, with D possibly being TRBD1 (6 bases). CDR1 is SGHDT and CDR2 is YYEEEE in the germline V gene. Deletions cut 2 bases from V and 0 bases from J, with 9 bases between. The CDR3 runs 15 residues. CDR3 loop: CASSFWGLSNQPQHF. Here the CDR3 DNA reads TGTGCCAGCAGCTTCTGGGGGCTTAGCAATCAGCCCCAGCATTTT.

In DNA form, the CDR3 reads TGTGCCAGCAGCCAAGCCGGCCAGGGACCAAAAGAGACCCAGTACTTC. It yields the protein CASSQAGQGPKETQYF. The gene calls are TRBV3-1 and TRBJ2-5; tentatively, D is TRBD1 or TRBD2 (5 bases each). Germline-derived CDR1 and CDR2 are LGHDT and YNNKEL (reference sequence). Trimming shortened V by 1 base and J by 3 bases, and 15 bases separated the two germline ends. CDR3 length equals 16 residues.

The rearrangement links TRBV7-9 to TRBJ2-7; 9 bases are shared with TRBD1. The V and J ends lost 7 bases and 5 bases, in that order; junction bases with no gene match: 12. The CDR3 totals 15 residues. Germline V gene sequence: CDR1 SEHNR, CDR2 FQNEAQ (reference sequence). The CDR3 DNA sequence: TGTGCCAGCACCCCCTCGGAACAGGGGGCCCACGAGCAGTACTTC. Amino acids: CASTPSEQGAHEQYF.

This clonotype was detected many times. The rearrangement uses TRBV6-1 and TRBJ2-2, with 10 bases aligning to TRBD2. Losses at the gene ends were 6 bases for V and 4 bases for J; bases not matched to a gene: 11. This CDR3 region has 17 residues. Germline CDR1 MNHNS, CDR2 SASEGT. For the CDR3, the DNA is TGTGCCAGCAGCCCAGTAGCGGGGGGCCTGACCACCGGGGAGCTGTTTTTT. As protein: CASSPVAGGLTTGELFF.

V usage is TRBV5-4 and J usage is TRBJ2-1; tentative D call: TRBD1 (6 bases). In germline, CDR1 is SGHNT, CDR2 YYREEE (reference sequence). Trimming stripped 4 bases from V and 0 bases from J, with 11 bases between. The CDR3 covers 15 residues. The CDR3 bases are TGTGCCAGCAGCGCCAGGGGAACCTCCTACAATGAGCAGTTCTTC. Its protein product is CASSARGTSYNEQFF.

This clonotype was counted a few times. This chain joins TRBV7-3 and TRBJ2-1, with D possibly TRBD2 on 5 matching bases. Germline V CDR1 and CDR2: SGHTA, FQGTGA. The CDR3 sequence is 15 residues long. V was cut by 4 bases and J by 2 bases, with 12 bases left in between. CDR3 nucleotides: TGTGCCAGCAGCTCCGGACTGACAACCTACAATGAGCAGTTCTTC. Translating it yields CASSSGLTTYNEQFF.

This clonotype was detected ten times or more. The CDR3 coding sequence is TGTGCCTGGAGTATAGGGACTAAATACAATGAGCAGTTCTTC. Protein sequence: CAWSIGTKYNEQFF. The chain combines TRBV30 with TRBJ2-1; 7 nucleotides line up with TRBD2. Trimming took 2 bases from V and 4 from J; bases not matched to a gene: 5. Germline values: CDR1 GTSNPN, CDR2 SVGIG (reference sequence). This CDR3 has 14 residues.

There are many counts of this clonotype. V and J are TRBV2 and TRBJ2-2; D is ambiguous. Germline values: CDR1 SNHLY, CDR2 FYNNEI. The germline V and J ends were trimmed by 2 bases and 8 bases, with 12 bases remaining between them. CDR3 length equals 14 residues. The DNA for the CDR3 is TGTGCCAGCAGTGAACCTCATGCGTCTGGGGAGCTGTTTTTT. It yields the protein CASSEPHASGELFF.

In DNA form, the CDR3 reads TGCGCCAGCAGCTTGGGTGCTAACTATGGCTACACCTTC. This codes for CASSLGANYGYTF. The chain joins TRBV5-1 to TRBJ1-2, with D unclear. This CDR3 region has 13 residues. The germline V gene encodes CDR1 SGHRS and CDR2 YFSETQ. Between the trimmed V and J ends, which lost 0 bases and 0 bases, there was a span of 3 bases. Drawing the rest from reference TRBV5-1 and TRBJ1-2, the complete variable domain is KAGVTQTPRYLIKTRGQQVTLSCSPISGHRSVSWYQQTPGQGLQFLFEYFSETQRNKGNFPGRFSGRQFSNSRSEMNVSTLELGDSALYLCASSLGANYGYTFGSGTRLTVV.

This clonotype came up many times. The chain employs TRBV29-1 and TRBJ2-1, with 10 bases matching TRBD1. The germline V gene has CDR1 SQVTM and CDR2 ANQGSEA. The length of the CDR3 is 15 residues. After removal of 6 bases from V and 5 bases from J, the junction contained 10 bases not matched to a gene. The DNA of the CDR3 is TGCAGCGTCGCAATCTGGGACAGGGGACACAATGAGCAGTTCTTC. This sequence encodes CSVAIWDRGHNEQFF.

V gene TRBV5-1 combines with J gene TRBJ2-2; 12 bases match TRBD2. The V gene's germline CDR1 is SGHRS and CDR2 YFSETQ. The V and J ends lost 5 bases and 5 bases, in that order; junction bases with no gene match: 10. The length of the CDR3 is 17 residues. CDR3 loop: CASRQTSGRISTGELFF. The CDR3 DNA sequence: TGCGCCAGCAGGCAGACTAGCGGGAGAATTAGTACCGGGGAGCTGTTTTTT.

This clonotype came up a few times. This rearrangement joins TRBV9 to TRBJ1-4; TRBD1 might be the D (5 bases). Germline V gene sequence: CDR1 SGDLS, CDR2 YYNGEE. Trimming removed 0 bases from V and 6 bases from J, with 9 bases in between. This CDR3 is built from 14 residues. CDR3 coding DNA: TGTGCCAGCAGCGTAGAAGGGGTGGATGAAAAACTGTTTTTT. Its protein is CASSVEGVDEKLFF.

This chain uses TRBV28 with TRBJ2-7; tentative D call: TRBD1 (5 bases). V lost 3 bases and J lost 2, with 11 bases in between. The CDR3 has 14 residues. Germline lookup yields CDR1 MDHEN and CDR2 SYDVKM. The CDR3 sequence: CASSFLGETYEQYF. CDR3 coding DNA: TGTGCCAGCAGTTTTTTAGGGGAAACCTACGAGCAGTACTTC.

This clonotype was recorded at least ten times. This sequence joins TRBV3-1 and TRBJ1-3; D call uncertain. The CDR3 is 13 residues long. Germline V gene sequence: CDR1 LGHDT, CDR2 YNNKEL (reference sequence). Deletions cut 3 bases from V and 4 bases from J, with 7 bases between. The CDR3 loop reads CASSQSGGNTIYF. CDR3 bases: TGTGCCAGCAGCCAGAGTGGGGGAAACACCATATATTTT.

This clonotype was detected ten times or more. This rearrangement joins TRBV11-2 to TRBJ2-1; 9 bases align to TRBD2. Germline V CDR1 and CDR2: SGHAT, FQNNGV. V lost 5 bases, J lost 4 bases, and 6 bases stayed unmatched. This CDR3 has 15 residues. In DNA form, the CDR3 reads TGTGCCAGCAGCGGAGTAGCGGGGGTTTACAATGAGCAGTTCTTC. Translating gives CASSGVAGVYNEQFF. Based on the CDR3 plus reference TRBV11-2 and TRBJ2-1, the full variable domain is EAGVAQSPRYKIIEKRQSVAFWCNPISGHATLYWYQQILGQGPKLLIQFQNNGVVDDSQLPKDRFSAERLKGVDSTLKIQPAKLEDSAVYLCASSGVAGVYNEQFFGPGTRLTVL.

This clonotype was seen ten or more times. The chain has TRBV18 and TRBJ1-1; possible D gene TRBD1, 5 bases. V was clipped by 6 bases and J by 0 bases, with 23 bases between them. Germline loops: CDR1 KGHSH, CDR2 LQKENI. The CDR3 contains 18 residues. The CDR3 bases are TGTGCCAGCTCCCCCCTTCTGGGGCTCAGAGTACTGAACACTGAAGCTTTCTTT. As protein: CASSPLLGLRVLNTEAFF.

The chain carries TRBV30 and TRBJ2-2; 7 bases match TRBD2. The CDR3 is 15 amino acids. Germline V gene sequence: CDR1 GTSNPN, CDR2 SVGIG (reference sequence). V was pared by 4 bases and J by 4 bases, with 9 bases of the junction left unmatched. CDR3 protein: CAWTPGGAGTGELFF. DNA for the CDR3: TGTGCCTGGACCCCGGGGGGAGCGGGCACCGGGGAGCTGTTTTTT. Full variable domain (outside the CDR3, taken from reference TRBV30 and TRBJ2-2): SQTIHQWPATLVQPVGSPLSLECTVEGTSNPNLYWYRQAAGRGLQLLFYSVGIGQISSEVPQNLSASRPQDRQFILSSKKLLLSDSGFYLCAWTPGGAGTGELFFGEGSRLTVL.

This clonotype has just a few counts. The rearrangement uses TRBV6-1 and TRBJ1-5; the D is unclear. The V end was cut by 1 base, the J end by 5 bases, with 15 bases between. Germline V gene sequence: CDR1 MNHNS, CDR2 SASEGT. The CDR3 length is 16 residues. In DNA, the CDR3 is TGTGCCAGCAGTGAAGAGGTCAGGAAAATCCATCAGCCCCAGCATTTT. It translates to CASSEEVRKIHQPQHF.

In this sample, this clonotype turned up a few times. The chain combines TRBV7-3 with TRBJ2-2; D remains unclear. V lost 2 bases, J lost 7 bases, and 8 bases lay in between. The CDR3 consists of 13 residues. Germline loops: CDR1 SGHTA, CDR2 FQGTGA. The CDR3 DNA follows: TGTGCCAGCAGCTTACCCCCGGACGGGGAGCTGTTTTTT. Encoded protein: CASSLPPDGELFF.

Many counts were recorded for this clonotype. This chain connects TRBV20-1 to TRBJ1-2, with 7 positions matching TRBD1. The CDR3 runs to 14 residues. After removal of 0 bases from V and 6 bases from J, the junction contained 7 bases not matched to a gene. Germline CDR1 and CDR2: DFQATT and SNEGSKA (reference sequence). Here the CDR3 DNA reads TGCAGTGCTAGAGATACAGGGGCCGGGGATGGCTACACCTTC. This gives the protein CSARDTGAGDGYTF.

V is TRBV24-1 and J is TRBJ2-2; the D is unclear. Germline V lookup: CDR1 KGHDR, CDR2 SFDVKD. The CDR3 has 13 amino acids. Trimming took 10 bases from V and 0 from J, leaving 8 bases between them. DNA of the CDR3: TGTGCCACGGTAGGGTCGAACACCGGGGAGCTGTTTTTT. This codes for CATVGSNTGELFF.

This clonotype appeared many times. The rearrangement uses TRBV28 and TRBJ2-7; tentatively, D is TRBD2 (5 bases). The CDR3 loop spans 14 amino acids. V shed 6 bases and J shed 0 bases, with 12 bases lying between them. Germline assignment: CDR1 MDHEN and CDR2 SYDVKM. CDR3 region: CASRPRRGSYEQYF. The DNA of the CDR3 is TGTGCCAGCAGACCTCGCCGGGGCTCCTACGAGCAGTACTTC.

The chain uses TRBV5-1 and TRBJ2-2; 8 nucleotides align to TRBD2. V lost 4 bases to trimming and J lost 5 bases; unmatched junction nucleotides: 10. There are 16 residues in the CDR3. The germline gives CDR1 SGHRS, CDR2 YFSETQ. The CDR3 region is CASSVTSGRGTGELFF. The CDR3 nucleotides are TGCGCCAGCAGCGTTACAAGCGGGAGAGGTACCGGGGAGCTGTTTTTT.

This clonotype was counted a few times. The chain links TRBV3-1 to TRBJ2-2, with a tentative D call TRBD1 (6 bases). Trimming removed 7 bases from V and 0 bases from J, with 12 bases in between. This CDR3 spans 15 amino acids. From germline, CDR1 is LGHDT and CDR2 YNNKEL (reference sequence). The CDR3 nucleotides are TGTGCCAGCAAAATGACAGGATCGAACACCGGGGAGCTGTTTTTT. Protein product: CASKMTGSNTGELFF.

This clonotype was seen ten or more times. The genes are TRBV3-1 and TRBJ2-1; 8 bases are shared with TRBD2. The ends lost 2 bases at V and 7 bases at J; junction bases unmatched: 7. The CDR3 has 15 residues. CDR1 and CDR2 (germline): LGHDT, YNNKEL (reference sequence). CDR3 loop: CASSQRPGGRNEQFF. DNA for the CDR3: TGTGCCAGCAGCCAACGTCCGGGAGGGCGAAATGAGCAGTTCTTC.